The T cell receptor beta chain described here comes from a study of tumor and adjacent non-tumor tissue in lung cancer. Whole-study context: Histology: under 15 adenocarcinoma, a couple of squamous cell carcinoma, 1 small cell lung cancer. Samples averaged roughly 4.3 million productive TCRbeta reads each. Whole-study findings and limits: In normal lung, the top 100 clones were significantly more dominant than in tumor. Significantly higher TCR diversity was found in tumor than normal lung.

A modified ARM-PCR protocol with three rounds of nested PCR amplified TCRbeta. A single record per CDR3 protein comes from TCRdb applying MiXCR to the multiplex PCR reads. The sample shows 90,000 to 100,000 distinct CDR3 sequences, roughly 78% of them seen only once. This sample's RNA came from whole unsorted tissue. More than 3 cm separated this lung sample from the edge of the tumor. This CDR3 comprises 11 residues. Comments on this clonotype: Its antigen remains unknown. Compared with germline, one end of the junction differs, possibly owing to a read error.

The sequenced material came from distant non-tumor lung tissue. The clonotype was recovered from a man in his 60s with small cell lung cancer. The V and J genes are TRBV12-3 or TRBV12-4 and TRBJ1-1; possible D gene TRBD1, 6 bases. CDR3 coding DNA: TGTACCAGCAGGCGTACAGGGGAAGCTTTCTTT. The encoded protein is CTSRRTGEAFF.